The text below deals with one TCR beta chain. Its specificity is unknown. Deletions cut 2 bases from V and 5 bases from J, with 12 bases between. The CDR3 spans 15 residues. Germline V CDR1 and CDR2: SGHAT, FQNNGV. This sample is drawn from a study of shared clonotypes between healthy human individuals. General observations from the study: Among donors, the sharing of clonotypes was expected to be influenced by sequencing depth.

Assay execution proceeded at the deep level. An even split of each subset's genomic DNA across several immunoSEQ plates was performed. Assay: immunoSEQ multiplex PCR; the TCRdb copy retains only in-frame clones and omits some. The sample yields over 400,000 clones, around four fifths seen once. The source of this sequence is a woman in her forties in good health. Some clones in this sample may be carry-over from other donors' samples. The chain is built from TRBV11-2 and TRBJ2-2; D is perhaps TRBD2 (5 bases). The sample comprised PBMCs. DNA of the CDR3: TGTGCCAGCAGCTTAAGCGGAAGAGGGACCGGGGAGCTGTTTTTT. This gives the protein CASSLSGRGTGELFF. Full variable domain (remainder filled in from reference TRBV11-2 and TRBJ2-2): EAGVAQSPRYKIIEKRQSVAFWCNPISGHATLYWYQQILGQGPKLLIQFQNNGVVDDSQLPKDRFSAERLKGVDSTLKIQPAKLEDSAVYLCASSLSGRGTGELFFGEGSRLTVL.